The clone carrying this T cell receptor (beta chain) was seen only once. Amplification of TCR beta CDR3 regions used RNA as the template. Initially, a first-round RT-PCR of the TCR CDR3 employed the HTBI primer set. One entry per CDR3 protein, called by TCRdb with MiXCR from the multiplex PCR reads. The sample has around 450,000 distinct CDR3 sequences, around 14% seen once. These data originate in a study of T cells in Graves' hyperthyroidism and ophthalmopathy. In the study overall: Peripheral blood draws took place at initial diagnosis, ahead of any treatment.

The V end was cut by 0 bases, the J end by 2 bases, with 8 bases between. The germline V gene encodes CDR1 MGHDK and CDR2 SYGVNS. The CDR3 covers 15 residues. The sequence was collected from a woman between 18 and 29 years old with Graves' hyperthyroidism. Sequences were obtained from blood. J is TRBJ1-3 and V is TRBV25-1, with D possibly being TRBD1 (5 bases). This CDR3 reads CASSEYGGTGNTIYF. The CDR3 DNA is TGTGCCAGCAGTGAATACGGGGGTACTGGAAACACCATATATTTT.